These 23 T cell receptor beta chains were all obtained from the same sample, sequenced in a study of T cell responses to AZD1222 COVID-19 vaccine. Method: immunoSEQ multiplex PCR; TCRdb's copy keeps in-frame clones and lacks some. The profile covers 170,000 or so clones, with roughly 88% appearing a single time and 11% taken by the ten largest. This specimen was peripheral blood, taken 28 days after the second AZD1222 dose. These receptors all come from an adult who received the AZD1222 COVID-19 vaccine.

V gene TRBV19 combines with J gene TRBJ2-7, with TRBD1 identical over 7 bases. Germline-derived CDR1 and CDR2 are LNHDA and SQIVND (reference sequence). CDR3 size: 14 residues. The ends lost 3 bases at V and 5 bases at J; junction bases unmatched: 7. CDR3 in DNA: TGTGCCAGTAGTATCCAGGGGGATTCGAACGAGCAGTACTTC. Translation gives CASSIQGDSNEQYF.

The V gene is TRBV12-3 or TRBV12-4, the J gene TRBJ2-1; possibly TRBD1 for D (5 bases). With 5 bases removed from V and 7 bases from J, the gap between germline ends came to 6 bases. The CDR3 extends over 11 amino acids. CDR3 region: CASSHRNEQFF. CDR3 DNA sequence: TGTGCCAGCAGTCACAGGAATGAGCAGTTCTTC.

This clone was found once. The CDR3 sequence is CASSLAGRGIDEQYF. The CDR3, as DNA: TGTGCCAGCAGCTTAGCCGGAAGAGGGATCGACGAGCAGTACTTC. This chain joins TRBV7-9 and TRBJ2-7, with a possible D match to TRBD2 (5 bases). Germline values: CDR1 SEHNR, CDR2 FQNEAQ (reference sequence). With 0 bases removed from V and 5 bases from J, the gap between germline ends came to 14 bases. CDR3 length: 15 amino acids.

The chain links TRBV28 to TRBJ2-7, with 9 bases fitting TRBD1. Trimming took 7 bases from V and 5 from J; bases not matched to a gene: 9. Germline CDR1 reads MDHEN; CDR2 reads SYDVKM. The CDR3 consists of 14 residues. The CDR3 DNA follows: TGTGCCAGCATTGGGGGACAGGGAGGGAACGAGCAGTACTTC. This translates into CASIGGQGGNEQYF.

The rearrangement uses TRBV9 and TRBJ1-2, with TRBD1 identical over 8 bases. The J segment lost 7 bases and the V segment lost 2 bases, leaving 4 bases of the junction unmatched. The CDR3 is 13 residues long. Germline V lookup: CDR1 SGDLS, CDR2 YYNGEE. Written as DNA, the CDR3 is TGTGCCAGCAGCGTTCAGGGGGCTGGTGGCTACACCTTC. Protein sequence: CASSVQGAGGYTF.

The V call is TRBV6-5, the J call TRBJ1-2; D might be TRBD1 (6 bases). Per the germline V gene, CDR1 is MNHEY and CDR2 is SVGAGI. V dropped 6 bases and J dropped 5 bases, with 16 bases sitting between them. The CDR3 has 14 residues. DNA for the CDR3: TGTGCCAGCAGCCCCGGACAGTTTGAGTATGGCTACACCTTC. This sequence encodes CASSPGQFEYGYTF.

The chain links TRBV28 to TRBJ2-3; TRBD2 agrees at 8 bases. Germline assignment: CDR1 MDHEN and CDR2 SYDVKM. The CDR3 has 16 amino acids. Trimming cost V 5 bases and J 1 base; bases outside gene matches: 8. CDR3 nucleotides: TGTGCCAGCAGTCCGCTGAGGCGGGGGGGCACAGATACGCAGTATTTT. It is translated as CASSPLRRGGTDTQYF.

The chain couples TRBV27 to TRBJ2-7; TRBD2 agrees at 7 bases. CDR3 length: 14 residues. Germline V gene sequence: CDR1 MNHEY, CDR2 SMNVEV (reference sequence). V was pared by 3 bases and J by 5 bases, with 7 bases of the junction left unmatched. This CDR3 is CASSLRGTLNEQYF. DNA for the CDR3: TGTGCCAGCAGTTTGCGGGGGACGCTAAACGAGCAGTACTTC.

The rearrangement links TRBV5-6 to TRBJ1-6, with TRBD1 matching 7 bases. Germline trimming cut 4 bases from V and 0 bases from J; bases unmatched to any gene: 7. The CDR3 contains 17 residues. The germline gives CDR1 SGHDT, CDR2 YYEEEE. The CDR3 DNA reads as TGTGCCAGCAGCCTACGACAGGGAAGCTCCTATAATTCACCCCTCCACTTT. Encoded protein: CASSLRQGSSYNSPLHF.

The CDR3 here is CASSSGTGAYEQYF. The CDR3 nucleotides are TGTGCCAGCAGCTCCGGGACAGGGGCCTACGAGCAGTACTTC. The chain links TRBV13 to TRBJ2-7; TRBD1 matches at 10 bases. The germline V gene has CDR1 PRHDT and CDR2 FYEKMQ (reference sequence). V gave up 4 bases and J gave up 2 bases; unmatched junction bases: 2. There are 14 residues in the CDR3.

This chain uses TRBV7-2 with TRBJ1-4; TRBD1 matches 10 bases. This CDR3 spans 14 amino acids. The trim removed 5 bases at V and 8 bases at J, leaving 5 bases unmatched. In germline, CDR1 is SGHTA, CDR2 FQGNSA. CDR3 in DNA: TGTGCCAGCAGCCGCGGGACAGGGGACGAAAAACTGTTTTTT. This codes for CASSRGTGDEKLFF.

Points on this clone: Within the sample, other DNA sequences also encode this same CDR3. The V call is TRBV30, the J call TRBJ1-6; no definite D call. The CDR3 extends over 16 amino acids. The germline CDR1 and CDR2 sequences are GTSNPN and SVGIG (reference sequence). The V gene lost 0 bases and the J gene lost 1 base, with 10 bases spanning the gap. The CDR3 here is CAWSVLKGSYNSPLHF. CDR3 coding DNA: TGTGCCTGGAGTGTACTGAAGGGTTCCTATAATTCACCCCTCCACTTT. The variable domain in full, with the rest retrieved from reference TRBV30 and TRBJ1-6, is SQTIHQWPATLVQPVGSPLSLECTVEGTSNPNLYWYRQAAGRGLQLLFYSVGIGQISSEVPQNLSASRPQDRQFILSSKKLLLSDSGFYLCAWSVLKGSYNSPLHFGNGTRLTVT.

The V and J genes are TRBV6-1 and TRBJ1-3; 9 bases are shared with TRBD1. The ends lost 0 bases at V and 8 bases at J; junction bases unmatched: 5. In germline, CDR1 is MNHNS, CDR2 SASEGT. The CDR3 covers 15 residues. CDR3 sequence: CASSEALGQGHTIYF. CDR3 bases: TGTGCCAGCAGTGAAGCGCTGGGACAGGGTCACACCATATATTTT.

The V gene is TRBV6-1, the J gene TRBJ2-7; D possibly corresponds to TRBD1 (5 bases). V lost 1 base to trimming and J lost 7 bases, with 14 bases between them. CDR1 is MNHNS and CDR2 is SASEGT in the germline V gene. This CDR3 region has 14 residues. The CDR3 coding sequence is TGTGCCAGCAGTGAAGTCGACAGAAAAGAGGAGCAGTACTTC. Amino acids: CASSEVDRKEEQYF.

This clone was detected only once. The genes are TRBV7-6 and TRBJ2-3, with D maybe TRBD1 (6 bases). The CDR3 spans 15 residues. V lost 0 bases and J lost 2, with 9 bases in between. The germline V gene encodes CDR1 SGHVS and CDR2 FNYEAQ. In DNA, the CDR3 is TGTGCCAGCAGCTTAGCGGGGGCCCTCACAGATACGCAGTATTTT. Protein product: CASSLAGALTDTQYF.

CDR3 region: CASSPEGQVGNEQFF. The CDR3 coding sequence is TGTGCCAGCTCACCGGAAGGACAGGTCGGCAATGAGCAGTTCTTC. J is TRBJ2-1 and V is TRBV18; 7 positions match TRBD1. The CDR3 sequence is 15 residues long. J lost 6 bases, V lost 3 bases, and 8 bases had no gene match. The germline V gene has CDR1 KGHSH and CDR2 LQKENI.

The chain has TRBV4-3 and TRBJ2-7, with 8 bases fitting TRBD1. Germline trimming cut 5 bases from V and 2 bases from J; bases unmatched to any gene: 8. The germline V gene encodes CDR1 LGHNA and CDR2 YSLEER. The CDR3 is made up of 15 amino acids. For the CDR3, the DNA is TGCGCCAGCAGCTTTGGACAGGGAGAGCCCTACGAGCAGTACTTC. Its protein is CASSFGQGEPYEQYF.

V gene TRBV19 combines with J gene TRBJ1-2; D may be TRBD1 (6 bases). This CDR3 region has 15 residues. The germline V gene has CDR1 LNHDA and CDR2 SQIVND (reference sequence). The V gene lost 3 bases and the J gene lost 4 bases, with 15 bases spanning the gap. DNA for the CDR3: TGTGCCAGTAGTATCAGGGGCCCTAACCCCTATGGCTACACCTTC. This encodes CASSIRGPNPYGYTF.

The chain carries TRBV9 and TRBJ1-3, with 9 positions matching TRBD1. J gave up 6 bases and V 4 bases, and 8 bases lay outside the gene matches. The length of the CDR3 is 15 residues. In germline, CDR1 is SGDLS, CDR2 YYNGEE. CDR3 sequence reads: CASSRPGQGTNTIYF. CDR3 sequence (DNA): TGTGCCAGCAGCCGCCCGGGACAGGGAACAAACACCATATATTTT.

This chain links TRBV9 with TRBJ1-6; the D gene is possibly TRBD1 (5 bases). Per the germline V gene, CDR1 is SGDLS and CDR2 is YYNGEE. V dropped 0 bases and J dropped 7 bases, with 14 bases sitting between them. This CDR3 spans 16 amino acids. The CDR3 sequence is CASSVEGSQGNSPLHF. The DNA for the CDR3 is TGTGCCAGCAGCGTAGAAGGTAGTCAGGGAAATTCACCCCTCCACTTT.

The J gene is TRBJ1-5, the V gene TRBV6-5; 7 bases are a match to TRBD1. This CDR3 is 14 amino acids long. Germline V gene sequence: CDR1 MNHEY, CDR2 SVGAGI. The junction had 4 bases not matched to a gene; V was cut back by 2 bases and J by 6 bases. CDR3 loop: CASSYDRVGQPQHF. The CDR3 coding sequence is TGTGCCAGCAGTTACGACAGGGTCGGTCAGCCCCAGCATTTT.

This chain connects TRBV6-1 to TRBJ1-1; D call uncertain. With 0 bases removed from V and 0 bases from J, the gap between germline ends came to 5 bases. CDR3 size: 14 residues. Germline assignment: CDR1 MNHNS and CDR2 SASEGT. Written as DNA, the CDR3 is TGTGCCAGCAGTGAAGCTGCCCTGAACACTGAAGCTTTCTTT. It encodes CASSEAALNTEAFF.

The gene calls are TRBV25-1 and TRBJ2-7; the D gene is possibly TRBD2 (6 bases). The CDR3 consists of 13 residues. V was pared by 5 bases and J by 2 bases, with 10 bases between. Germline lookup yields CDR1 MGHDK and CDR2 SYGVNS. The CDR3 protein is CASSSSGPYEQYF. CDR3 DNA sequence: TGTGCCAGCAGTTCCAGCGGGCCCTACGAGCAGTACTTC.